The present entry profiles one T cell receptor beta chain with its context. Here immunoSEQ multiplex PCR was the method, and the copy in TCRdb shows in-frame clones only, minus some. The sample has about 62,000 clones; 70% to 90% are singletons. The CDR3 extends over 16 amino acids. This sample is part of a study of blood T cell repertoires in COVID-19. The chain links TRBV21-1 to TRBJ1-1. TRBV21-1 is a pseudogene segment. The clonotype was recovered from a human donor in a cohort sampled during active COVID-19. What was sequenced was peripheral blood. The DNA for the CDR3 is TGTGCCCCCCACCGGGGGTCAGCGAGTGTTAGCACTGAAGCTTTCTTT. This sequence encodes CAPHRGSASVSTEAFF.